This T cell receptor (beta chain) derives from a study of tumor-infiltrating lymphocytes in primary liver carcinoma. Study-level information: The study reported T1-T3 N0M0 tumors spanning 4.2 to 10 cm.

This clonotype showed up just once. Its antigen is unidentified. Since the CDR3 does not end with the conserved phenylalanine or tryptophan, this likely comes from a read error. Germline lookup yields CDR1 MDHEN and CDR2 SYDVKM. CDR3 length: 13 residues. Study-wide points: Presence in all five tumor regions was observed for only about 7-25% of top clones. Compared with tumor region pairs, tumor-adjacent and tumor-blood pairs overlapped less.

Co-extraction of both nucleic acids (RNA and DNA) used about 17-31 mg of unsorted bulk tissue. cDNA specific to TCR beta was made from approximately 0.55 ug of total RNA, with a constant-region primer employed for priming. Investigators got TCR beta libraries out of three nested multiplex PCR rounds, done with slightly modified ARM-PCR. Forward primers for TRBV1-TRBV30 and a C-beta reverse primer served the first two PCR rounds, at roughly 10 cycles each. TCRdb re-called the multiplex PCR reads through MiXCR, storing one row per CDR3 protein. Among 40,000 to 45,000 distinct CDR3 sequences listed, about three quarters were seen once.

The J gene is TRBJ2-7, the V gene TRBV28; D may correspond to TRBD1 or TRBD2 (5 bases each). Sequenced material: liver tumor tissue from sampling region 2. Subset: tumor region T2, inferior pole. The sequence was collected from a man aged 40-49 years with primary liver carcinoma and hepatitis B virus infection. The CDR3 DNA reads TGTGCCGGCAGGGAGCTAGCCGCCTACGAGCAGTACTCC. Residues: CAGRELAAYEQYS.